The clone carrying this TCR beta chain was detected many times. Its antigen is not identified. Amplified TCR beta CDR3 regions derived from RNA transcripts. HTBI primers were used for first-round RT-PCR of the TCR CDR3. MiXCR, applied by TCRdb to the multiplex PCR reads, yields one record per CDR3 protein. The sample lists about 420,000 distinct CDR3 sequences, approximately 14% seen once, with approximately 7.5% in the top ten. Germline assignment: CDR1 LNHDA and CDR2 SQIVND (reference sequence). This CDR3 has 16 residues. With V trimmed by 4 bases and J by 4 bases, 8 bases remained unmatched. These data are taken from a study of T cells in Graves' hyperthyroidism and ophthalmopathy. Study-level results: Most expanded thyroid clonotypes above 0.001 also appeared in blood. A model of 13 V-J pairs discriminated ophthalmopathy from stable hyperthyroidism.

Sequenced sample: blood. This sequence joins TRBV19 and TRBJ1-5; 9 bases line up with TRBD1. The receptor's source is a woman aged 18-29 years with Graves' hyperthyroidism. DNA for the CDR3: TGTGCCAGTAGTACAGCGTGGACAGGGGTTAATCAGCCCCAGCATTTT. Translation gives CASSTAWTGVNQPQHF.